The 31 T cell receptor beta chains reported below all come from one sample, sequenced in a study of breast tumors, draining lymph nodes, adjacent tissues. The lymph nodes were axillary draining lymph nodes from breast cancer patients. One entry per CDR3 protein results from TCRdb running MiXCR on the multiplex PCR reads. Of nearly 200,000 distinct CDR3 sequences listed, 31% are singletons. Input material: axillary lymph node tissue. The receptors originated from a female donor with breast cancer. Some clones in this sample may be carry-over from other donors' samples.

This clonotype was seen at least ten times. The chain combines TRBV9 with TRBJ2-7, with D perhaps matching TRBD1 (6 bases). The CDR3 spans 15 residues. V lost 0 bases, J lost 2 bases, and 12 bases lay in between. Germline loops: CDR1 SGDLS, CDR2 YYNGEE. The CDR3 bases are TGTGCCAGCAGCGTAGATCCGGACAGTACCTACGAGCAGTACTTC. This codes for CASSVDPDSTYEQYF.

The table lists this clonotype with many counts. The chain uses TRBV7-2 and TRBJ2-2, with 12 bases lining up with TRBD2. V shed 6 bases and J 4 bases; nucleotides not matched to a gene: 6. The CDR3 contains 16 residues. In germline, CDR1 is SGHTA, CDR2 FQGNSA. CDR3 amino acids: CASRIQTSGGTGELFF. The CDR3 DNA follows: TGTGCCAGCAGGATCCAGACTAGCGGGGGCACCGGGGAGCTGTTTTTT.

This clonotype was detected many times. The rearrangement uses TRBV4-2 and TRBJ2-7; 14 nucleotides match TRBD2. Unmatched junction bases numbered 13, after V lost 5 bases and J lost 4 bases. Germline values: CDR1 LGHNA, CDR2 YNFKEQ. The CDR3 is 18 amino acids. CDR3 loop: CASSSRVFGTSGGYEQYF. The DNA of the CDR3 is TGTGCCAGCAGCTCAAGGGTCTTCGGGACTAGCGGGGGATACGAGCAGTACTTC.

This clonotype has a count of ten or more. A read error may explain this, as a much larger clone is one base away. The CDR3 loop is CASSWWGTSVETQHF. CDR3 coding DNA: TGTGCCAGCAGCTGGTGGGGGACTAGCGTGGAGACCCAGCACTTC. This chain connects TRBV7-8 to TRBJ2-5; 10 nucleotides align to TRBD2. This CDR3 has 15 amino acids. The V gene's germline CDR1 is SGHVS and CDR2 FQNEAQ.

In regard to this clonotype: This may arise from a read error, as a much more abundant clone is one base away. The CDR3 region has the DNA TGTGCCAGCAGCAGCGGGGAAGCGGACGAGCAGTTCTTC. This codes for CASSSGEADEQFF. The gene calls are TRBV12-3 or TRBV12-4 and TRBJ2-1; TRBD2 matches at 7 bases. V shed 6 bases and J 10 bases; nucleotides not matched to a gene: 9. The CDR3 is 13 amino acids.

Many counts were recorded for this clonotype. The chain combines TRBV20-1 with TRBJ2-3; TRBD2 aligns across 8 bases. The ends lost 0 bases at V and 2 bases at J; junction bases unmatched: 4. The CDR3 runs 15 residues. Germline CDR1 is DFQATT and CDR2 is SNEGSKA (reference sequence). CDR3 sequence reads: CSAREAGGTTDTQYF. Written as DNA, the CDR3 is TGCAGTGCTAGAGAGGCGGGGGGAACCACAGATACGCAGTATTTT.

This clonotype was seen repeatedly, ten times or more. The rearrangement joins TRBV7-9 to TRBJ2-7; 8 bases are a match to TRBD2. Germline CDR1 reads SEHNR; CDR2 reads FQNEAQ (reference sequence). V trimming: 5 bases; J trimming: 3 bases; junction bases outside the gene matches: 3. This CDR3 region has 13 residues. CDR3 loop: CASSHTSGYEQYF. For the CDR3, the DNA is TGTGCCAGCAGCCATACTAGCGGCTACGAGCAGTACTTC.

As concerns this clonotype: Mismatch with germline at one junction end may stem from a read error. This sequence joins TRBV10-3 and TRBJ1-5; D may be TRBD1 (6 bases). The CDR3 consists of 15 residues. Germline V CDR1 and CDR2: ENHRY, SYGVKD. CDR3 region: CASSRAGGGNQPQHF. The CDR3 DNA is TGTGCCAGCAGTAGAGCGGGAGGGGGAAATCAGCCCCAGCATTTT.

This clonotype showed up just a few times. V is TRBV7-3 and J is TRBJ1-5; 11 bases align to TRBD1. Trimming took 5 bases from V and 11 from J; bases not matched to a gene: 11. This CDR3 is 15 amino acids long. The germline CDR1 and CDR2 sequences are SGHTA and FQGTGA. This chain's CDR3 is CASSQDRDRGVTQHF. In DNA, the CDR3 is TGTGCCAGCAGCCAAGATCGGGACAGGGGGGTTACCCAGCATTTT.

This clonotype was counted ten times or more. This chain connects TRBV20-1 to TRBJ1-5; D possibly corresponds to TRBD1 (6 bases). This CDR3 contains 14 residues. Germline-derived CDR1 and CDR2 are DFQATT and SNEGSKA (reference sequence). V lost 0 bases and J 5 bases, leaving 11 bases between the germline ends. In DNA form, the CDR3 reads TGCAGTGCTAGAGATCAAAAGGGGGATCAGCCCCAGCATTTT. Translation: CSARDQKGDQPQHF.

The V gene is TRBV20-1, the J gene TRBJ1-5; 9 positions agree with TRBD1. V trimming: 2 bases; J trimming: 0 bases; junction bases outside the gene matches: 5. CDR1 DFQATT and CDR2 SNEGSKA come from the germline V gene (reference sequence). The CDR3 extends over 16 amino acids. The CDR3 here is CSARNRDRDSNQPQHF. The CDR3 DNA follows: TGCAGTGCTAGAAACCGGGACAGGGATAGCAATCAGCCCCAGCATTTT.

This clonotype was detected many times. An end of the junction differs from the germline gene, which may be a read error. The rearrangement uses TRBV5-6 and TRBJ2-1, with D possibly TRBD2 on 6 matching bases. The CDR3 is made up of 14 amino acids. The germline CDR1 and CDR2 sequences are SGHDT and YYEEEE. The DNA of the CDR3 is TGTGCCAGCACCTTGGGGGGTTGGAGGAATGAGCAGTTCTTC. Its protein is CASTLGGWRNEQFF.

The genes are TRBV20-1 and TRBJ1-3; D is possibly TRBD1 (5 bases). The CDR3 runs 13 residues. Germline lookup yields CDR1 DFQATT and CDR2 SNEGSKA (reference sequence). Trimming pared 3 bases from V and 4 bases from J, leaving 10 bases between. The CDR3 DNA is TGCAGTGCTAGGGGGGGAAGCGGAAACACCATATATTTT. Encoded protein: CSARGGSGNTIYF.

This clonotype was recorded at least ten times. CDR3 sequence (DNA): TGCAGTGCCCAGGGGGCCCCCTTTCCGGCCAACGTCCTGACTTTC. Encoded protein: CSAQGAPFPANVLTF. This chain links TRBV20-1 with TRBJ2-6; TRBD1 matches 8 bases. V shed 6 bases, J shed 6 bases, and the junction held 10 bases outside the gene matches. This CDR3 is built from 15 residues. Germline-derived CDR1 and CDR2 are DFQATT and SNEGSKA (reference sequence).

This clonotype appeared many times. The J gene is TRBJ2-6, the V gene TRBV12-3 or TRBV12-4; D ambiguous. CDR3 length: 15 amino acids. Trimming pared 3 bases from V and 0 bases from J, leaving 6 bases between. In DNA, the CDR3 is TGTGCCAGCAGTTTCAGGCGCTCTGGGGCCAACGTCCTGACTTTC. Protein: CASSFRRSGANVLTF.

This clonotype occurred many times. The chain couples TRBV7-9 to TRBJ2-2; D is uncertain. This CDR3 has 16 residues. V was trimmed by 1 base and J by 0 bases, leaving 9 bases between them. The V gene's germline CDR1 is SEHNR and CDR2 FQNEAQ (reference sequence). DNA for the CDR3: TGTGCCAGCAGCTTAGGCCCAACTCCGAACACCGGGGAGCTGTTTTTT. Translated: CASSLGPTPNTGELFF.

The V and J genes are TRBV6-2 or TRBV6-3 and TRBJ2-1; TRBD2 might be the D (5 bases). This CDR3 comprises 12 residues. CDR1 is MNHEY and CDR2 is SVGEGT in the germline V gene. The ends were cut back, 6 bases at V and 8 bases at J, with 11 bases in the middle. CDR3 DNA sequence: TGTGCCAGCAGAACCGGGGTTCATGAGCAGTTCTTC. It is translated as CASRTGVHEQFF.

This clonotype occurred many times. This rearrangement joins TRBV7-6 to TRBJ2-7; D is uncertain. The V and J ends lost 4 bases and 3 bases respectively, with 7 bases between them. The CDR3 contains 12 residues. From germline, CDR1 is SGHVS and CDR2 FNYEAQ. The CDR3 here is CASSSGLYEQYF. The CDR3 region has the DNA TGTGCCAGCAGCTCCGGTCTCTACGAGCAGTACTTC.

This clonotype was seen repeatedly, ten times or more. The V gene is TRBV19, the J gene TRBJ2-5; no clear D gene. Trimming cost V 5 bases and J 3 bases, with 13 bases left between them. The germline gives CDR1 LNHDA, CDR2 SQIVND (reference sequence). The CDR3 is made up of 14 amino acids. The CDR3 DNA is TGTGCCAGTAGTGAGTCGCGACTGAAAGAGACCCAGTACTTC. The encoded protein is CASSESRLKETQYF.

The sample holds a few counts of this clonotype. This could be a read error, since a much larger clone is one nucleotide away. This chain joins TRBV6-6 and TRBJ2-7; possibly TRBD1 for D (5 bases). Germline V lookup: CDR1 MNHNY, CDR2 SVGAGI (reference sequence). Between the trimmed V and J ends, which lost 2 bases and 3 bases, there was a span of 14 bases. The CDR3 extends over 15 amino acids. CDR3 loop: CASSYVAGPIYEQYF. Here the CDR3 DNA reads TGTGCCAGCAGTTACGTCGCAGGGCCCATCTACGAGCAGTACTTC.

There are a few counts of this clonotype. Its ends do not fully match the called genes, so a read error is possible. CDR3 DNA: TGCGGTGCTAGAGATCTAGCGGGGGTGACCGAGCAGTACTTC. This codes for CGARDLAGVTEQYF. The V and J genes are TRBV20-1 and TRBJ2-7; 10 bases agree with TRBD2. The V gene's germline CDR1 is DFQATT and CDR2 SNEGSKA (reference sequence). This CDR3 is 14 amino acids long.

The CDR3 protein is CSATTSGNTYEQYF. CDR3 in DNA: TGCAGTGCTACGACTAGCGGGAACACCTACGAGCAGTACTTC. The gene calls are TRBV20-1 and TRBJ2-7, with TRBD2 matching 11 bases. The CDR3 is made up of 14 amino acids. With V trimmed by 4 bases and J by 2 bases, 4 bases remained unmatched. Germline CDR1 and CDR2: DFQATT and SNEGSKA (reference sequence).

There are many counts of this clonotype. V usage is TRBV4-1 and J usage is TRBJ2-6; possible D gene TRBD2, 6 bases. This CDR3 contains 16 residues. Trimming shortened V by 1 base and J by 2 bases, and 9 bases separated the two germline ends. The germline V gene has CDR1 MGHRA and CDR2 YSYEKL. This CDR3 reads CASSQGGGTGANVLTF. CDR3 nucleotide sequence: TGCGCCAGCAGCCAAGGTGGGGGGACTGGGGCCAACGTCCTGACTTTC.

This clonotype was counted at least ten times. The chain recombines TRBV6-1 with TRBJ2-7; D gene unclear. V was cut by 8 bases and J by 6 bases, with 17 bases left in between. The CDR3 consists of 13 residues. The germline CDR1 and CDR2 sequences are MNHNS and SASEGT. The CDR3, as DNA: TGTGCCAGCTACAAAGAGTTCTCGGGCGAGCAGTACTTC. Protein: CASYKEFSGEQYF.

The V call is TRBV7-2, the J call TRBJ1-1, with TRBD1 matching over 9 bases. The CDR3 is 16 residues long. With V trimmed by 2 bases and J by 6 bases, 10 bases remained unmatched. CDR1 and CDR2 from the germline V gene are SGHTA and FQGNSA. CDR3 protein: CASSLRTGTGWAEAFF. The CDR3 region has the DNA TGTGCCAGCAGCTTACGGACCGGGACAGGGTGGGCTGAAGCTTTCTTT.

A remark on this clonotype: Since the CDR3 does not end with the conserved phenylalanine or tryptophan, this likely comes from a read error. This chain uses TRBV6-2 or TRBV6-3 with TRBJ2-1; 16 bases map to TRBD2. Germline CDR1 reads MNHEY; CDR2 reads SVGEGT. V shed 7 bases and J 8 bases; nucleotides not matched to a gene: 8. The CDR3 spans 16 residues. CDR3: CASTIRGLAGGHEQFS. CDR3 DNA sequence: TGTGCCAGCACCATACGGGGACTAGCGGGGGGGCATGAGCAGTTCTCC.

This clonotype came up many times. CDR3 loop: CASSFNRGSSYNSPLHF. DNA for the CDR3: TGTGCCAGCAGCTTTAACAGGGGGAGCTCCTATAATTCACCCCTCCACTTT. This sequence joins TRBV7-8 and TRBJ1-6, with TRBD1 identical over 8 bases. The CDR3 length is 17 residues. V trimming: 3 bases; J trimming: 0 bases; junction bases outside the gene matches: 4. Per germline, CDR1 SGHVS and CDR2 FQNEAQ.

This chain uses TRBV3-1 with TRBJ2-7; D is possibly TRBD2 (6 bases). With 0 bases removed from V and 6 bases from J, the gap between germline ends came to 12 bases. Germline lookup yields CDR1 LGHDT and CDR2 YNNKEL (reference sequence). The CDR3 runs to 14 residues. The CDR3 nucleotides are TGTGCCAGCAGCCAAGATCGGAGGGTGACCGAGCAGTACTTC. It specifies CASSQDRRVTEQYF.

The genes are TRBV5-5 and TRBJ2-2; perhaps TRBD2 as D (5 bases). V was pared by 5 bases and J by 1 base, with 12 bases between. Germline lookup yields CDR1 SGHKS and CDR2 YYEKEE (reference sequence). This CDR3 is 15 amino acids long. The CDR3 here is CASRLRRENTGELFF. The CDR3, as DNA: TGTGCCAGCAGACTCCGACGGGAGAACACCGGGGAGCTGTTTTTT.

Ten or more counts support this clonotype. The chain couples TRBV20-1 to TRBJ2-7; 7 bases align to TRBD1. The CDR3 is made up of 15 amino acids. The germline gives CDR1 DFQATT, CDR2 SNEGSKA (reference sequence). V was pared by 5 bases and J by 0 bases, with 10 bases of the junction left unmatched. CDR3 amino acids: CSAQRQGVYSYEQYF. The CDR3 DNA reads TGCAGTGCTCAGAGGCAGGGGGTATACTCCTACGAGCAGTACTTC.

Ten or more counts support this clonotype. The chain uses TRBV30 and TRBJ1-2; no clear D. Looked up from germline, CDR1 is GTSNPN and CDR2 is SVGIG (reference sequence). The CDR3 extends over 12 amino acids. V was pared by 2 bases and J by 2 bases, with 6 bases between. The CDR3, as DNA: TGTGCCTGGAGTAGGTTGAACTATGGCTACACCTTC. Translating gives CAWSRLNYGYTF.